Detailed here is one T cell receptor (beta chain). Antigen specificity is unknown. The ends lost 0 bases at V and 5 bases at J; junction bases unmatched: 2. Germline V gives CDR1 KGHDR, CDR2 SFDVKD. This CDR3 is 16 amino acids long. TCRdb used MiXCR to reprocess the RT-PCR reads, holding one entry per CDR3 protein. This table has 500,000 to 550,000 distinct CDR3 sequences, more than 7% appearing once. The record originates from a study of response to subunit inactivated influenza vaccine. The study, taken as a whole, reports: Few additional T cells are recruited per seasonal influenza vaccination, authors suggested.

The chain employs TRBV24-1 and TRBJ2-1, with 11 bases lining up with TRBD1. The sample was PBMCs from blood, taken less than 25 months after vaccination. The source is a man aged 50 to 69 who received an inactivated influenza vaccine. CDR3 sequence reads: CATSDLGQGAHNEQFF. As DNA, the CDR3 is TGTGCCACCAGTGATTTGGGACAGGGGGCCCACAATGAGCAGTTCTTC.